The rows below give T cell receptor beta chains drawn from one sample of a study of blood T cell repertoires in COVID-19. Produced via immunoSEQ multiplex PCR; TCRdb's table is partial and in-frame only. The repertoire holds fewer than 350,000 clones, with roughly 85% as singletons. The sequencing input was PBMCs or T cells enriched from blood (not recorded which). These receptors all come from a woman aged 25 to 39 who had been exposed to COVID-19. Each CDR3 is given with its conserved first and last residue. A D gene is named only where the DNA matches it firmly. Size values are once, few and many counts, or a class for expanded clones, and some rows have none.

>TRBV12-5|.|.|TRBJ1-6
TGTGCTAGTGGTCAAGGAGGGGAAAATTCACCCCTCCACTTT
CASGQGGENSPLHF
>TRBV6-5|once|TRBD1|TRBJ1-5
TGTGCCAGCAGTTCCCATGGACAGGGGCGAAGGGGGCCCCAGCATTTT
CASSSHGQGRRGPQHF
>TRBV11-2|many|TRBD2|TRBJ2-5
TGTGCCAGCAGCTCACAGGGGACTAGCGGAGAGACCCAGTACTTC
CASSSQGTSGETQYF
>TRBV28|.|.|TRBJ1-5
TGTGCCAGCAGCCCCCCAGCGCACAATCAGCCCCAGCATTTT
CASSPPAHNQPQHF
>TRBV19|.|.|TRBJ2-2
TGTGCCAGTTGCGTTTTCGCGGCGATGGCGAACACCGGGGAGCTGTTTTTT
CASCVFAAMANTGELFF
>TRBV18|.|TRBD1|TRBJ2-2
TGTGCCAGCTCACGGGACAGAACGAACACCGGGGAGCTGTTTTTT
CASSRDRTNTGELFF
>TRBV7-4|.|.|TRBJ2-6
TGTGCCAGCTCTGTAGCTGGGGCCAACGTCCTGACTTTC
CASSVAGANVLTF
>TRBV28|.|TRBD1|TRBJ1-5
TGTGCCAGCAATTTACTCCAAGGATTGGGACAGGGGTATCAGCCCCAGCATTTT
CASNLLQGLGQGYQPQHF
>TRBV7-3|once|TRBD2|TRBJ2-7
TGTGCCAGCAGCTTAATTCCTAGCGGGGTCGACGAGCAGTACTTC
CASSLIPSGVDEQYF
>TRBV30|.|.|TRBJ1-6
TGTGCCTGGAGTTCGGGACTGTCCATTTATAATTCACCCCTCCACTTT
CAWSSGLSIYNSPLHF
>TRBV29-1|.|TRBD2|TRBJ2-1
TGCAGCGTTGACGGGGGGGGCAGCAATGAGCAGTTCTTC
CSVDGGGSNEQFF
>TRBV29-1|.|TRBD1|TRBJ1-2
TGCAGCGTTGAAGTTATCATGGGGACAGGGGGCGGCTACACCTTC
CSVEVIMGTGGGYTF
>TRBV28|.|.|TRBJ2-3
TGTGCCACTCTCCCCGCGGGGCAGGGCCGAGATACGCAGTATTTT
CATLPAGQGRDTQYF
>TRBV28|.|.|TRBJ1-2
TGTGCCAGCATCGTGCTCGGGGGGCGCGGCTACACCTTC
CASIVLGGRGYTF
>TRBV7-9|once|.|TRBJ2-7
TGTGCCAGCAGCTCACTCGGTCGATACGAGCAGTACTTC
CASSSLGRYEQYF
>TRBV6-5|.|.|TRBJ1-2
TGTGCCAGCAGACTCCCGGGGGGGCTAGCGGGTGGCTACACCTTC
CASRLPGGLAGGYTF
>TRBV11-2|.|TRBD2|TRBJ2-5
TGTGCCAGCAGTCGGTCTGCGGGGGGTTCCTGGGAGACCCAGTACTTC
CASSRSAGGSWETQYF
>TRBV28|.|.|TRBJ1-5
TGTGCCAGCAGTTTTGGGACGGGACACTTCAATCAGCCCCAGCATTTT
CASSFGTGHFNQPQHF
>TRBV7-9|.|TRBD1|TRBJ1-6
TGTGCCAGCAGCCTAGGACAGGGGGAATCACCCCTCCACTTT
CASSLGQGESPLHF
>TRBV4-2|.|.|TRBJ1-2
TGTGCCAGCAGCCATCTACTCACGGACTATGGCTACACCTTC
CASSHLLTDYGYTF
>TRBV7-5|.|.|TRBJ2-1
TGTGTCAGAAGCGGATTAGCGGGGACGCTCTACAATGAGCAGTTCTTC
CVRSGLAGTLYNEQFF
>TRBV7-8|few|TRBD1|TRBJ1-5
TGTGCCAGCAGCTTACGGGACAGGGGAATTCAGCCCCAGCATTTT
CASSLRDRGIQPQHF
>TRBV5-1|few|TRBD1|TRBJ2-7
TGCGCCAGCCGCACTCCGGGACAGGCCTCCTACGAGCAGTACTTC
CASRTPGQASYEQYF
>TRBV18|.|TRBD1|TRBJ1-5
TGTGCCAGCTCACCGGCAGGGGGCGTCAATCAGCCCCAGCATTTT
CASSPAGGVNQPQHF
>TRBV4-1|.|.|TRBJ2-3
TGCGCCAGCAGCCAAAGTTTAGCGTTACCCACAGATACGCAGTATTTT
CASSQSLALPTDTQYF
>TRBV29-1|.|.|TRBJ1-1
TGCAGCGTTGCTTCGACTGAAGCTTTCTTT
CSVASTEAFF
>TRBV28|.|TRBD1|TRBJ1-5
TGTGCCAGCGTTTGGGGACAGGGTAATCAGCCCCAGCATTTT
CASVWGQGNQPQHF
>TRBV6-5|.|TRBD2|TRBJ2-1
TGTGCCAGCCGGGGGGTATACAATGAGCAGTTCTTC
CASRGVYNEQFF
>TRBV11-2|.|.|TRBJ2-1
TGTGCCAGCAGCCCCAACGGAGGATCCCACTCCTACAATGAGCAGTTCTTC
CASSPNGGSHSYNEQFF
>TRBV7-9|.|.|TRBJ2-1
TGTGCCAGCAGCCAAGAGCAGTTCTTC
CASSQEQFF
>TRBV2|.|.|TRBJ2-2
TGTGCCAGCCTAGAGCGGGTCTCTACCGGGGAGCTGTTTTTT
CASLERVSTGELFF
>TRBV28|.|.|TRBJ1-2
TGTGCCAGCAGTTTTAATGGGGCCAACTATGGCTACACCTTC
CASSFNGANYGYTF
>TRBV2|.|.|TRBJ1-5
TGTGCCAGCAGTGGAGGGAATCGCGGCAATCAGCCCCAGCATTTT
CASSGGNRGNQPQHF
>TRBV5-6|.|TRBD1|TRBJ2-5
TGTGCCAGCAGCGATAACAGGGGGTTGCTAGAGACCCAGTACTTC
CASSDNRGLLETQYF
>TRBV5-1|.|TRBD2|TRBJ2-7
TGCGCCAGCAGCCCCCGGGGGGGGTCAGCCGAGCAGTACTTC
CASSPRGGSAEQYF
>TRBV21-1|.|.|TRBJ1-1
.
CASSVGQGNTEAFF
>TRBV5-6|many|TRBD1|TRBJ1-6
TGTGCCAGCAGCCCCATGACAGGGAAGTCCTATAATTCACCCCTCCACTTT
CASSPMTGKSYNSPLHF
>TRBV10-1|once|TRBD2|TRBJ2-7
TGCGCCAGCAGTGAGGAGGCGACTAGCGCGATTCGCCTTTGGGGCGAGCAGTACTTC
CASSEEATSAIRLWGEQYF
>TRBV6-6|.|.|TRBJ1-5
TGTGCCAGCAGTTACGTTGAGGTGAATCAGCCCCAGCATTTT
CASSYVEVNQPQHF
>TRBV5-1|.|TRBD1|TRBJ1-4
TGCGCCAGCACCTTGGACAGGGGAGAGTCAAAACTGTTTTTT
CASTLDRGESKLFF
>TRBV7-9|.|.|TRBJ1-1
TGTGCCAGCAGCTTATCCCCAGCTGAAGCTTTCTTT
CASSLSPAEAFF
>TRBV7-9|.|TRBD2|TRBJ2-2
TGTGCCAGCAGCTTAGGACTAGCGCAGAACACCGGGGAGCTGTTTTTT
CASSLGLAQNTGELFF
>TRBV5-4|.|.|TRBJ1-2
TGTGCCAGCAGCTATCGGGACACCTTAGGTGGCTACACCTTC
CASSYRDTLGGYTF
>TRBV12-3/TRBV12-4|.|.|TRBJ1-1
TGTGCCAGCAGCCAGGACAGTCGGAGAGCTTTCTTT
CASSQDSRRAFF
>TRBV30|.|TRBD1|TRBJ2-7
TGTGCCTGGAGCCAAGGGACAGTGACCTACGAGCAGTACTTC
CAWSQGTVTYEQYF
>TRBV11-2|few|.|TRBJ2-7
TGTGCCAGCAGCTTAAACAGGGGAGGACTCTTGTACTTC
CASSLNRGGLLYF
>TRBV28|.|TRBD1|TRBJ1-6
TGTGCCAGCAGCCCGGGACAGGGTAATTCACCCCTCCACTTT
CASSPGQGNSPLHF
>TRBV11-1|.|TRBD2|TRBJ2-5
TGTGCCAGCCAGTCGGGGGGGGAGACCCAGTACTTC
CASQSGGETQYF
>TRBV19|.|.|TRBJ1-2
TGTGCCAGTACCCAGGAAGGAAGGGAGCTTGGCTACACCTTC
CASTQEGRELGYTF